A single TCR beta chain is shown here with its context. Across about two dozen US areas, participants ranged in age from about 18 to 90 years. The recovered donors of Cohort 3 showed two negative PCRs, clearance, or symptom resolution. Authors' analysis steps: Amplification of reference gene primers provided the estimated nucleated cell counts. TCRdb keeps only in-frame clones here, not all; method: immunoSEQ multiplex PCR. D and trimming come from the DNA, and the V and J calls and clone size come from that table. The sample consists of 200,000 to 250,000 clones, about nine tenths of them appearing once. The sample belongs to a study of blood T cell repertoires in COVID-19. The CDR3 covers 11 residues. V was shortened by 6 bases and J by 7 bases, with 10 bases between the two germline ends. Germline CDR1 and CDR2: MNHNY and SVGAGI (reference sequence).

The TCR originated in a man aged 25 to 40 who had recovered from COVID-19. The rearrangement joins TRBV6-6 to TRBJ2-7; D unresolved. The sequenced sample was PBMCs or T cells enriched from blood (not recorded which). CDR3 in amino acids: CASRHGGEQYF. The CDR3 bases are TGTGCCAGCAGACATGGTGGTGAGCAGTACTTC.